What follows are 23 T cell receptor beta chains derived from one specimen sequenced in a study of shared clonotypes between healthy human individuals. Cells designated naive CD8 were CD45RO-negative and were positively selected for CCR7, with terminally differentiated effector memory CD45RA+ cells excluded. Sequencing used immunoSEQ multiplex PCR; TCRdb keeps in-frame clones, though not all of them. The sample has hundreds of thousands of clones; about 98% are singletons. The sequencing sample was made of naive CD8+ T cells sorted from blood. These receptor sequences come from a man aged 25-45 years in good health.

J is TRBJ2-1 and V is TRBV29-1, with 7 positions matching TRBD1. Losses at the gene ends were 0 bases for V and 0 bases for J; bases not matched to a gene: 8. This CDR3 is built from 17 residues. In germline, CDR1 is SQVTM, CDR2 ANQGSEA. The CDR3 sequence: CSVEDSRQGNSYNEQFF. The DNA for the CDR3 is TGCAGCGTTGAAGATTCGCGACAGGGTAACTCCTACAATGAGCAGTTCTTC.

The chain is built from TRBV15 and TRBJ2-1; D not resolved. Germline V gene sequence: CDR1 LNHNV, CDR2 YYDKDF (reference sequence). V lost 0 bases, J lost 6 bases, and 9 bases lay in between. This CDR3 spans 14 amino acids. CDR3 coding DNA: TGTGCCACCAGCAGAGATAGAGACTTCAATGAGCAGTTCTTC. It is translated as CATSRDRDFNEQFF.

The chain links TRBV4-3 to TRBJ2-1; 8 bases line up with TRBD2. The CDR3 has 17 residues. Losses at the gene ends were 2 bases for V and 7 bases for J; bases not matched to a gene: 13. CDR1 and CDR2 (germline): LGHNA, YSLEER. CDR3 bases: TGCGCCAGCAGCCAACAAGGTGGCGCGGGAGGATTTAATGAGCAGTTCTTC. Protein: CASSQQGGAGGFNEQFF.

Comments on this clone: Other DNA sequences within the sample encode an identical CDR3. The rearrangement joins TRBV29-1 to TRBJ2-2, with D unresolved. CDR1 SQVTM and CDR2 ANQGSEA come from the germline V gene. Trimming removed 3 bases at V and 0 bases at J, with 2 bases between. The CDR3 runs to 12 residues. The CDR3 DNA reads as TGCAGCGTTGACCCGAACACCGGGGAGCTGTTTTTT. This gives the protein CSVDPNTGELFF.

The rearrangement joins TRBV5-6 to TRBJ1-4; no reliable D call. There are 14 residues in the CDR3. The germline V and J ends were trimmed by 0 bases and 4 bases, with 7 bases remaining between them. Germline V gene data show CDR1 as SGHDT and CDR2 as YYEEEE. The DNA for the CDR3 is TGTGCCAGCAGCTTGGCCACAGATAATGAAAAACTGTTTTTT. It translates to CASSLATDNEKLFF.

DNA of the CDR3: TGTGCCAGCAGTCACGGACTAGCGGGAGGAACCAACCAAGAGACCCAGTACTTC. As protein: CASSHGLAGGTNQETQYF. This chain joins TRBV14 and TRBJ2-5; 14 nucleotides align to TRBD2. V lost 6 bases to trimming and J lost 0 bases; unmatched junction nucleotides: 9. The length of the CDR3 is 18 residues. Germline V lookup: CDR1 SGHDN, CDR2 FVKESK.

The chain links TRBV2 to TRBJ1-1; D might be TRBD1 (5 bases). CDR1 and CDR2 (germline): SNHLY, FYNNEI. This CDR3 comprises 11 residues. Trimming removed 8 bases from V and 5 bases from J, with 9 bases in between. The CDR3 is CASVRGTEAFF. Here the CDR3 DNA reads TGTGCCAGCGTTAGGGGTACTGAAGCTTTCTTT.

This clone was counted a single time. The chain employs TRBV7-3 and TRBJ2-3; TRBD1 aligns across 10 bases. The CDR3 spans 17 residues. Looked up from germline, CDR1 is SGHTA and CDR2 is FQGTGA. V lost 1 base to trimming and J lost 2 bases; unmatched junction nucleotides: 6. This CDR3 reads CASSLKGTGEATDTQYF. The DNA for the CDR3 is TGTGCCAGCAGCTTAAAAGGGACAGGGGAGGCCACAGATACGCAGTATTTT.

The V and J genes are TRBV6-5 and TRBJ2-1, with D perhaps matching TRBD1 (6 bases). V was trimmed by 6 bases and J by 12 bases, leaving 15 bases between them. The CDR3 totals 12 residues. Germline values: CDR1 MNHEY, CDR2 SVGAGI. Written as DNA, the CDR3 is TGTGCCAGCAGCTTCTCAGGGGCGGTGCAGTTCTTC. Encoded protein: CASSFSGAVQFF.

Here the CDR3 DNA reads TGTGCCAGCAGTCCCCTCACCGGGACAGAGGAAGATACGCAGTATTTT. It specifies CASSPLTGTEEDTQYF. V is TRBV28 and J is TRBJ2-3; TRBD1 matches at 7 bases. Germline V gene sequence: CDR1 MDHEN, CDR2 SYDVKM. V was clipped by 5 bases and J by 5 bases; unmatched bases: 13. The CDR3 loop spans 16 amino acids.

This chain joins TRBV5-5 and TRBJ2-7, with 7 bases aligning to TRBD1. The ends lost 4 bases at V and 2 bases at J; junction bases unmatched: 12. In germline, CDR1 is SGHKS, CDR2 YYEKEE (reference sequence). This CDR3 spans 16 amino acids. The CDR3 nucleotides are TGTGCCAGCAGCCGTAAACAGGGGAATGGACCCTACGAGCAGTACTTC. Translated, it gives CASSRKQGNGPYEQYF.

The chain joins TRBV10-1 to TRBJ2-3; D not resolved. Germline-derived CDR1 and CDR2 are WNHNN and SYGVQD (reference sequence). V was cut by 2 bases and J by 0 bases, with 9 bases left in between. The CDR3 extends over 15 amino acids. The CDR3 region is CASSEGVESTDTQYF. The CDR3 coding sequence is TGCGCCAGCAGTGAGGGGGTGGAGAGCACAGATACGCAGTATTTT.

This chain uses TRBV28 with TRBJ2-7; D may match TRBD1 or TRBD2 (5 bases each). V was clipped by 2 bases and J by 5 bases, with 7 bases between them. The germline CDR1 and CDR2 sequences are MDHEN and SYDVKM. CDR3 length equals 12 residues. The CDR3 sequence: CASSLRGHEQYF. CDR3 coding DNA: TGTGCCAGCAGTTTACGGGGCCACGAGCAGTACTTC.

As regards this clone: Other DNA sequences from this sample encode an identical CDR3 as well. V is TRBV6-5 and J is TRBJ1-1, with 9 positions matching TRBD1. The V gene's germline CDR1 is MNHEY and CDR2 SVGAGI. CDR3 length: 14 amino acids. The junction had 3 bases not matched to a gene; V was cut back by 3 bases and J by 4 bases. The CDR3 DNA sequence: TGTGCCAGCAGTTATGAGACAGGGGGCACTGAAGCTTTCTTT. Translating it yields CASSYETGGTEAFF.

This chain connects TRBV29-1 to TRBJ2-7, with 10 bases fitting TRBD1. The germline gives CDR1 SQVTM, CDR2 ANQGSEA. The trim removed 0 bases at V and 2 bases at J, leaving 4 bases unmatched. This CDR3 is 15 amino acids long. CDR3 bases: TGCAGCGTTGAAGATCGGGACAGGGGAACCTACGAGCAGTACTTC. Protein: CSVEDRDRGTYEQYF.

The V call is TRBV18, the J call TRBJ2-3, with TRBD2 matching over 7 bases. The CDR3 is 15 residues long. V lost 0 bases and J lost 4; bases outside the gene matches: 4. Germline CDR1 reads KGHSH; CDR2 reads LQKENI. The CDR3 protein is CASSPPRAGADTQYF. The CDR3 DNA reads as TGTGCCAGCTCACCACCCCGGGCGGGGGCAGATACGCAGTATTTT.

The V gene is TRBV11-1, the J gene TRBJ2-7; 9 nucleotides align to TRBD2. Per the germline V gene, CDR1 is SGHAT and CDR2 is FQDESV (reference sequence). Trimming removed 5 bases from V and 7 bases from J; junction bases left unmatched: 18. The length of the CDR3 is 17 residues. The CDR3 DNA is TGTGCCAGCAGCCCAATCCAAACGCGGGAGGGCGAGGAGGAGCAGTACTTC. Translation gives CASSPIQTREGEEEQYF.

On this clone itself: The same CDR3 is also encoded by other DNA sequences in this sample. The rearrangement uses TRBV7-9 and TRBJ1-1; maybe TRBD1 (5 bases). The CDR3 totals 12 residues. Trimming removed 4 bases at V and 5 bases at J, with 8 bases between. From germline, CDR1 is SEHNR and CDR2 FQNEAQ (reference sequence). The CDR3 sequence: CASSSGGTEAFF. In DNA, the CDR3 is TGTGCCAGCAGCTCCGGGGGGACTGAAGCTTTCTTT.

V and J are TRBV7-9 and TRBJ2-1; D is unclear. CDR3 length equals 12 residues. The V gene lost 2 bases and the J gene lost 8 bases, with 7 bases spanning the gap. Germline assignment: CDR1 SEHNR and CDR2 FQNEAQ (reference sequence). The chain's CDR3 is CASSLFSYEQFF. As DNA, the CDR3 is TGTGCCAGCAGCTTATTTAGTTATGAGCAGTTCTTC.

The V and J genes are TRBV6-5 and TRBJ1-2; no definite D call. Germline assignment: CDR1 MNHEY and CDR2 SVGAGI. Trimming removed 2 bases from V and 3 bases from J, with 7 bases in between. The CDR3 length is 13 residues. This CDR3 is CASSYRVDYGYTF. Written as DNA, the CDR3 is TGTGCCAGCAGTTACAGGGTAGACTATGGCTACACCTTC.

J is TRBJ1-1 and V is TRBV29-1; no reliable D call. The CDR3 is 12 residues long. Germline V gene data show CDR1 as SQVTM and CDR2 as ANQGSEA. Trimming left V 1 base short and J 3 bases short, with 6 bases between. The CDR3 sequence is CSVEARDTEAFF. DNA of the CDR3: TGCAGCGTTGAAGCAAGGGACACTGAAGCTTTCTTT.

The V and J genes are TRBV14 and TRBJ2-6; no clear D gene. Germline-derived CDR1 and CDR2 are SGHDN and FVKESK. The CDR3 runs to 18 residues. V was trimmed by 4 bases and J by 0 bases, leaving 16 bases between them. CDR3 residues: CASSPLPTGISGANVLTF. Written as DNA, the CDR3 is TGTGCCAGCAGCCCCCTTCCTACGGGTATCTCTGGGGCCAACGTCCTGACTTTC.

The chain combines TRBV29-1 with TRBJ2-5; D unresolved. CDR1 and CDR2 (germline): SQVTM, ANQGSEA. This CDR3 region has 15 residues. Trimming shortened V by 3 bases and J by 4 bases, and 18 bases separated the two germline ends. The CDR3 sequence is CSVDLTASPPETQYF. DNA for the CDR3: TGCAGCGTTGATCTGACGGCCAGCCCCCCAGAGACCCAGTACTTC.